This record looks at one TCR beta chain sequence and its context. These data originate in a study of CD8 T cells in Susac syndrome. V lost 5 bases and J 1 base, leaving 14 bases between the germline ends. This CDR3 has 15 amino acids. The patients with Susac syndrome were individuals who fulfilled the recently defined diagnostic criteria for disease that was either definite or probable. FACS enriched CD8+ TEMRA cells, while bulk CD8+ and CD4+ were negatively isolated. RNA totalling about 0.45 to 1 ug underwent reverse transcription with random hexamers. An immunoSEQ multiplex PCR amplified TCR beta CDR3 over 54 Vbeta and 13 Jbeta. TCRdb re-analysed the immunoSEQ multiplex PCR reads in MiXCR, keeping a single row per CDR3 protein. The sample carries some 180,000 distinct CDR3 sequences, just under 95% recorded once.

Source material: CD4+ T cells from PBMCs. The chain is built from TRBV12-3 or TRBV12-4 and TRBJ1-1; D gene ambiguous. The receptor was isolated from a human donor with Susac syndrome. The CDR3 loop is CASSPGVSQNTEAFF. The CDR3, as DNA: TGTGCCAGCAGTCCAGGCGTCAGCCAGAACACTGAAGCTTTCTTT.